This T cell receptor (beta chain) is drawn from a study of blood T cell repertoires in COVID-19. Across the study: Whether acute or convalescent, the COVID-19 samples came from the United States, Italy and Spain.

Seattle patients were enrolled while actively infected and followed longitudinally. The protocol was immunoSEQ multiplex PCR, while the TCRdb copy is restricted to in-frame clones and leaves out a portion. The sample records more than 350,000 clones, more than 70% being singletons. The ends lost 4 bases at V and 5 bases at J; junction bases unmatched: 5. Germline V gene lookup returns CDR1 SGHAT and CDR2 FQNNGV. This CDR3 is 14 amino acids long. The clonotype originates from a woman aged 25 to 45 with COVID-19, enrolled during active disease. The chain employs TRBV11-2 and TRBJ2-7, with 10 bases lining up with TRBD2. The sample consisted of peripheral blood. CDR3 in DNA: TGTGCCAGCAGCTCCACTAGCGGGGTTAACGAGCAGTACTTC. Protein: CASSSTSGVNEQYF.